This T cell receptor (beta chain) came from a study of blood T cell repertoires in COVID-19. Study context: Nucleic acid was either cDNA or gDNA, and it came from T cells, B-cell-depleted T cells, or PBMCs.

V was trimmed by 4 bases and J by 3 bases, leaving 9 bases between them. The CDR3 spans 13 residues. Germline loops: CDR1 SNHLY, CDR2 FYNNEI. Across about two dozen US areas, participants ranged in age from 18 to 89 years. Which cohort a participant joined came from the clinical history participants gave. As handled by the study authors: Estimated nucleated cell counts came from reference gene primer amplification. This table comes from immunoSEQ multiplex PCR, and its TCRdb copy is limited to in-frame clones, with some not included. For V, J and clone size, that table is used; D and trimming come from the DNA. This sample has fewer than 200,000 clones, with over 75% found just once.

The TCR originated in a human donor with acute COVID-19. The donor label of this sample is uncertain. Source material: PBMCs or T cells enriched from blood (not recorded which). V usage is TRBV2 and J usage is TRBJ2-5; D may be TRBD2 (5 bases). The DNA for the CDR3 is TGTGCCAGCAGTGCACTAGTTGAAGAGACCCAGTACTTC. This sequence encodes CASSALVEETQYF.